Below are 31 T cell receptor beta chains sequenced from a single sample in a study of T cells in Graves' hyperthyroidism and ophthalmopathy. Amplified TCR beta CDR3 regions derived from RNA transcripts. HTBI primers were the set used in a first-round RT-PCR of the TCR CDR3. TCRdb recomputed calls from the multiplex PCR reads with MiXCR, one row per CDR3 protein. The data contain more than 500,000 distinct CDR3 sequences, around 15% of them singletons. Specimen: blood. These receptors came from a woman aged 30 to 39 with Graves' hyperthyroidism.

This clonotype was observed many times. The chain employs TRBV9 and TRBJ2-1; D is perhaps TRBD2 (6 bases). CDR3 length: 13 residues. Trimming pared 4 bases from V and 10 bases from J, leaving 15 bases between. Germline CDR1 and CDR2: SGDLS and YYNGEE. The CDR3 protein is CASSPPRGREQFF. CDR3 DNA: TGTGCCAGCAGCCCCCCACGGGGGAGGGAGCAGTTCTTC. Complete variable domain (other parts from reference TRBV9 and TRBJ2-1): DSGVTQTPKHLITATGQRVTLRCSPRSGDLSVYWYQQSLDQGLQFLIQYYNGEERAKGNILERFSAQQFPDLHSELNLSSLELGDSALYFCASSPPRGREQFFGPGTRLTVL.

This clonotype was detected ten times or more. This sequence joins TRBV28 and TRBJ2-7, with 7 bases aligning to TRBD1. Germline loops: CDR1 MDHEN, CDR2 SYDVKM. V trimming: 7 bases; J trimming: 2 bases; junction bases outside the gene matches: 8. The CDR3 consists of 14 residues. The DNA for the CDR3 is TGTGCCAGCATCCCACCGGGACAGACCTACGAGCAGTACTTC. Its translation: CASIPPGQTYEQYF.

The chain links TRBV18 to TRBJ2-4; D perhaps matches TRBD1 (5 bases). The V gene lost 4 bases and the J gene lost 5 bases, with 21 bases spanning the gap. This CDR3 region has 17 residues. Germline CDR1 KGHSH, CDR2 LQKENI. CDR3 loop: CASSRRQNALDENIQYF. The CDR3 DNA sequence: TGTGCCAGCTCACGGCGACAGAATGCCCTGGATGAAAACATTCAGTACTTC.

This clonotype was observed many times. This CDR3 is CASSEARGLAGGETQYF. The CDR3 DNA reads as TGTGCCAGCAGTGAAGCTAGGGGACTAGCGGGAGGAGAGACCCAGTACTTC. The chain carries TRBV2 and TRBJ2-5; 15 positions match TRBD2. V lost 0 bases, J lost 4 bases, and 3 bases stayed unmatched. Germline V gene data show CDR1 as SNHLY and CDR2 as FYNNEI. The CDR3 has 17 amino acids.

This clonotype was seen a few times. At one end the junction does not follow the germline gene, possibly because of a read error. The V gene is TRBV6-1, the J gene TRBJ2-4, with TRBD2 matching 11 bases. CDR1 and CDR2 (germline): MNHNS, SASEGT. This CDR3 has 14 amino acids. DNA for the CDR3: TGTGCCAGCAGCCGAACCGCCCCACTAGCGGGAGTCCACTTC. It yields the protein CASSRTAPLAGVHF.

At least ten counts were recorded for this clonotype. The chain has TRBV7-8 and TRBJ1-1; D ambiguous. CDR3 size: 14 residues. Germline CDR1 is SGHVS and CDR2 is FQNEAQ. V was shortened by 1 base and J by 8 bases, with 14 bases between the two germline ends. For the CDR3, the DNA is TGTGCCAGCAGCTTAGGCAGGTCCGAACACGAAGCTTTCTTT. This sequence encodes CASSLGRSEHEAFF.

In this sample, this clonotype turned up many times. The chain carries TRBV28 and TRBJ1-2; perhaps TRBD1 as D (5 bases). This CDR3 comprises 15 residues. Per germline, CDR1 MDHEN and CDR2 SYDVKM. Trimming removed 6 bases at V and 1 base at J, with 15 bases between. This CDR3 is CASSLGGGVNYGYTF. The CDR3 DNA follows: TGTGCCAGCAGCCTGGGGGGAGGGGTTAACTATGGCTACACCTTC.

This chain connects TRBV5-4 to TRBJ2-5, with 15 bases aligning to TRBD2. Per the germline V gene, CDR1 is SGHNT and CDR2 is YYREEE (reference sequence). There are 17 residues in the CDR3. Trimming took 3 bases from V and 4 from J; bases not matched to a gene: 7. For the CDR3, the DNA is TGTGCCAGCAGCTCTCGGACTAGCGGGAGGGTAACAGAGACCCAGTACTTC. Translating it yields CASSSRTSGRVTETQYF.

This clonotype appeared a few times. The rearrangement joins TRBV20-1 to TRBJ2-7; D is perhaps TRBD1 (6 bases). This CDR3 is 14 amino acids long. Trimming cost V 3 bases and J 3 bases, with 15 bases left between them. CDR1 is DFQATT and CDR2 is SNEGSKA in the germline V gene (reference sequence). The chain's CDR3 is CSASETGEIYEQYF. The DNA for the CDR3 is TGCAGTGCTAGTGAGACAGGCGAAATCTACGAGCAGTACTTC.

A word on this clonotype: Given a much more abundant clone one base away, this may be a read error. The chain joins TRBV5-5 to TRBJ1-3; the D gene is possibly TRBD1 (6 bases). The CDR3 length is 15 residues. The germline CDR1 and CDR2 sequences are SGHKS and YYEKEE (reference sequence). The CDR3 is CASSLGTVSGITIYF. The CDR3 nucleotides are TGTGCCAGCAGCTTGGGGACAGTCTCTGGAATCACCATATATTTT.

This clonotype has at least ten counts. The chain links TRBV12-3 or TRBV12-4 to TRBJ1-1; 7 bases agree with TRBD1. CDR3 length: 15 residues. After removal of 4 bases from V and 2 bases from J, the junction contained 7 bases not matched to a gene. The CDR3 reads CASSSGTALNTEAFF. The CDR3 nucleotides read TGTGCCAGCAGTTCCGGGACAGCCCTCAACACTGAAGCTTTCTTT.

This clonotype was seen ten or more times. The rearrangement links TRBV12-5 to TRBJ2-6; 7 bases match TRBD2. The CDR3 contains 18 residues. V shed 5 bases, J shed 3 bases, and the junction held 13 bases outside the gene matches. Germline loops: CDR1 LGHNT, CDR2 FRNRAP. The CDR3 DNA reads TGTGCTAGTGGTCTCGGTCTCGCGGGAGTAAATGGGGCCAACGTCCTGACTTTC. The encoded protein is CASGLGLAGVNGANVLTF.

In this sample, this clonotype turned up a few times. V usage is TRBV20-1 and J usage is TRBJ1-4; 9 nucleotides align to TRBD1. This CDR3 contains 20 residues. V was clipped by 5 bases and J by 0 bases; unmatched bases: 19. Germline V gene data show CDR1 as DFQATT and CDR2 as SNEGSKA (reference sequence). CDR3 sequence (DNA): TGCAGTGCTGACAAGCCTCCGGGACAGGGAACTTCATCAACTAATGAAAAACTGTTTTTT. Its protein product is CSADKPPGQGTSSTNEKLFF.

At least ten counts were recorded for this clonotype. V is TRBV3-1 and J is TRBJ2-5; no definite D call. Germline V CDR1 and CDR2: LGHDT, YNNKEL (reference sequence). The CDR3 sequence is 13 residues long. V lost 3 bases to trimming and J lost 2 bases, with 7 bases between them. The CDR3 coding sequence is TGTGCCAGCAGCCATCGGGCTCAAGAGACCCAGTACTTC. This translates into CASSHRAQETQYF.

This clonotype was seen at least ten times. The chain couples TRBV3-1 to TRBJ1-1; tentatively, D is TRBD1 (6 bases). Germline V gene sequence: CDR1 LGHDT, CDR2 YNNKEL (reference sequence). This CDR3 is built from 14 residues. Trimming took off 1 base at V and 6 bases at J, with 12 bases between the two ends. Here the CDR3 reads CASSQVQGRSEAFF. Here the CDR3 DNA reads TGTGCCAGCAGCCAAGTTCAGGGGAGATCTGAAGCTTTCTTT.

The chain joins TRBV18 to TRBJ2-7; 12 nucleotides match TRBD2. With 2 bases clipped from V and 3 bases from J, the junction kept 8 bases outside the gene matches. Germline assignment: CDR1 KGHSH and CDR2 LQKENI. The CDR3 has 17 residues. The CDR3 DNA sequence: TGTGCCAGCTCACCAATCGGGACTAGCGGGTTTTACTACGAGCAGTACTTC. Translation gives CASSPIGTSGFYYEQYF. Supplemented by reference TRBV18 and TRBJ2-7, the full variable domain reads NAGVMQNPRHLVRRRGQEARLRCSPMKGHSHVYWYRQLPEEGLKFMVYLQKENIIDESGMPKERFSAEFPKEGPSILRIQQVVRGDSAAYFCASSPIGTSGFYYEQYFGPGTRLTVT.

The chain recombines TRBV14 with TRBJ1-2; D is undetermined. The V and J ends lost 4 bases and 4 bases respectively, with 13 bases between them. The CDR3 has 14 amino acids. Germline V lookup: CDR1 SGHDN, CDR2 FVKESK. Written as DNA, the CDR3 is TGTGCCAGCAGCCTCACCGGACCTATCTATGGCTACACCTTC. This sequence encodes CASSLTGPIYGYTF. Together with reference TRBV14 and TRBJ1-2, the CDR3 gives the full variable domain: EAGVTQFPSHSVIEKGQTVTLRCDPISGHDNLYWYRRVMGKEIKFLLHFVKESKQDESGMPNNRFLAERTGGTYSTLKVQPAELEDSGVYFCASSLTGPIYGYTFGSGTRLTVV.

This clonotype turned up a few times. Germline and junction disagree at one end, which may indicate a read error. The V and J genes are TRBV28 and TRBJ1-1; tentatively, D is TRBD1 (5 bases). The CDR3 contains 13 residues. CDR1 and CDR2 (germline): MDHEN, SYDVKM. CDR3 sequence: CASSLRVGTEALF. As DNA, the CDR3 is TGTGCCAGCAGTTTGAGGGTGGGGACTGAAGCTCTCTTT.

The sample holds many counts of this clonotype. V and J are TRBV11-2 and TRBJ2-3; TRBD1 is a possible D gene (5 bases). Looked up from germline, CDR1 is SGHAT and CDR2 is FQNNGV. The V end was cut by 5 bases, the J end by 2 bases, with 17 bases between. The CDR3 runs to 16 residues. The CDR3 DNA reads TGTGCCAGCAGCCCGTGGCCTTTGGACAACACAGATACGCAGTATTTT. This encodes CASSPWPLDNTDTQYF.

Only a few counts were recorded for this clonotype. This sequence joins TRBV15 and TRBJ1-3; D gene unclear. The V gene's germline CDR1 is LNHNV and CDR2 YYDKDF (reference sequence). CDR3 length equals 15 residues. Trimming shortened V by 3 bases and J by 2 bases, and 11 bases separated the two germline ends. CDR3 DNA sequence: TGTGCCACCAGCAGGGGGTCGACCCCTGGAAACACCATATATTTT. Translated, it gives CATSRGSTPGNTIYF.

This clonotype was seen more than once but under ten times. The V call is TRBV9, the J call TRBJ2-7; the D gene is possibly TRBD2 (5 bases). The CDR3 has 13 amino acids. V lost 4 bases and J 5 bases, leaving 13 bases between the germline ends. Germline loops: CDR1 SGDLS, CDR2 YYNGEE. The CDR3 DNA reads TGTGCCAGCAGCTTGCGCGGGTGGGACGAGCAGTACTTC. It codes for CASSLRGWDEQYF.

V usage is TRBV4-2 and J usage is TRBJ2-7; D might be TRBD2 (6 bases). The V gene's germline CDR1 is LGHNA and CDR2 YNFKEQ. Trimming left V 0 bases short and J 2 bases short, with 8 bases between. This CDR3 region has 14 residues. CDR3 nucleotides: TGTGCCAGCAGCCAAGAAACGGGAGCCTACGAGCAGTACTTC. Translation gives CASSQETGAYEQYF.

Only a few counts were recorded for this clonotype. The V gene is TRBV13, the J gene TRBJ2-1; 7 bases align to TRBD2. The CDR3 runs 15 residues. J lost 5 bases, V lost 1 base, and 5 bases had no gene match. Germline V gene sequence: CDR1 PRHDT, CDR2 FYEKMQ (reference sequence). The CDR3, as DNA: TGTGCCAGCAGCTTAGCCGGGAGGTACGACAATGAGCAGTTCTTC. It specifies CASSLAGRYDNEQFF.

The V and J genes are TRBV20-1 and TRBJ2-3; weak D call: TRBD2 (5 bases). This CDR3 has 15 amino acids. Trimming left V 0 bases short and J 6 bases short, with 16 bases between. Germline V gives CDR1 DFQATT, CDR2 SNEGSKA (reference sequence). This chain's CDR3 is CSARDSEYRVDTQYF. For the CDR3, the DNA is TGCAGTGCTAGAGATAGCGAGTATCGTGTCGATACGCAGTATTTT.

The genes are TRBV12-3 or TRBV12-4 and TRBJ1-2; 8 bases map to TRBD1. This CDR3 spans 12 amino acids. J was trimmed by 8 bases and V by 5 bases; bases with no gene match: 4. The DNA for the CDR3 is TGTGCCAGCAGTCGACAGGGGCACGGCTACACCTTC. Encoded protein: CASSRQGHGYTF.

V usage is TRBV28 and J usage is TRBJ2-1; D is possibly TRBD1 or TRBD2 (5 bases each). Germline values: CDR1 MDHEN, CDR2 SYDVKM. This CDR3 comprises 15 residues. V lost 5 bases and J 2 bases, leaving 13 bases between the germline ends. In DNA, the CDR3 is TGTGCCAGCAGTCTGGGACGAATTACCTACAATGAGCAGTTCTTC. This encodes CASSLGRITYNEQFF.

This clonotype was counted ten times or more. The chain uses TRBV24-1 and TRBJ1-2; D is undetermined. Germline V gene lookup returns CDR1 KGHDR and CDR2 SFDVKD. This CDR3 is 17 amino acids long. Trimming left V 1 base short and J 3 bases short, with 17 bases between. In DNA form, the CDR3 reads TGTGCCACCAGTGATTTTAGGTCCTCCACCGGGGACTATGGCTACACCTTC. Translation: CATSDFRSSTGDYGYTF.

In this sample, this clonotype turned up a few times. This rearrangement joins TRBV27 to TRBJ2-7; D may match TRBD1 or TRBD2 (5 bases each). This CDR3 region has 15 residues. Germline CDR1 reads MNHEY; CDR2 reads SMNVEV (reference sequence). The V gene lost 8 bases and the J gene lost 3 bases, with 20 bases spanning the gap. The CDR3 here is CASRIYGTGFYEQYF. In DNA, the CDR3 is TGTGCCAGCCGGATATACGGGACGGGATTCTACGAGCAGTACTTC.

The rearrangement joins TRBV19 to TRBJ2-4; perhaps TRBD1 as D (6 bases). The CDR3 is 15 amino acids. CDR1 is LNHDA and CDR2 is SQIVND in the germline V gene (reference sequence). V was cut by 4 bases and J by 8 bases, with 18 bases left in between. The DNA of the CDR3 is TGTGCCAGTAGTAGTGGGATGTACGACAGGCACATTCAGTACTTC. Its protein product is CASSSGMYDRHIQYF.

The V gene is TRBV12-3 or TRBV12-4, the J gene TRBJ1-2, with 9 bases that match TRBD1. V dropped 6 bases and J dropped 0; count of bases not matched to a gene: 8. This CDR3 has 16 residues. DNA of the CDR3: TGTGCCAGCAGCTCGGACAGGGGTTGGCCTAACTATGGCTACACCTTC. The encoded protein is CASSSDRGWPNYGYTF.

This clonotype was seen repeatedly, ten times or more. The chain employs TRBV7-2 and TRBJ2-3; 7 positions match TRBD1. The germline gives CDR1 SGHTA, CDR2 FQGNSA. V dropped 8 bases and J dropped 5; count of bases not matched to a gene: 10. The CDR3 sequence is 14 residues long. The CDR3 reads CASHKDRVGDTQYF. As DNA, the CDR3 is TGTGCCAGCCACAAAGACAGGGTCGGAGATACGCAGTATTTT.